Given below is one T cell receptor beta chain in context. How the authors handled the data: Cell counts per sample came from amplifying reference gene primers. Libraries were prepared by immunoSEQ multiplex PCR; TCRdb keeps only in-frame clonotypes and omits some of them. Clone size and V and J calls were adopted from that table, with D and trimming inferred from the DNA. This sample has tens of thousands of clones, with less than 85% found just once. Trimming cost V 2 bases and J 10 bases, with 10 bases left between them. Per germline, CDR1 SGDLS and CDR2 YYNGEE. This CDR3 has 12 amino acids. The data were obtained in a study of blood T cell repertoires in COVID-19. Whole-study context: Samples came from the United States, Italy and Spain, spanning acute and convalescent COVID-19. T cells, B-cell-depleted T cells, or PBMCs provided the cDNA or gDNA that served as material.

V is TRBV9 and J is TRBJ2-1; no firm D call. Specimen: peripheral blood. The receptor was derived from a woman aged 80 or over with acute or convalescent COVID-19. CDR3 DNA: TGTGCCAGCAGCGTCATTGCCCGGGAGCAGTTCTTC. Protein: CASSVIAREQFF.